A single sample is the source of the 13 T cell receptor beta chains below, sequenced in a study. TCRdb redid the calling of the 5' RACE reads with MiXCR, one entry per CDR3 protein. Counted here are 45,000 to 70,000 distinct CDR3 sequences, 28% occurring once; the ten biggest clones make up roughly 3.3%. Material for sequencing was tumor-infiltrating memory CD4+ T cells sorted from the breast tumor. The subset denotes: memory CD4+ T cells, CD4+CD45RO+CD25-. These receptors all stem from a female donor with breast cancer.

This chain joins TRBV6-2 or TRBV6-3 and TRBJ2-2; D remains ambiguous. Trimming took off 6 bases at V and 4 bases at J, with 6 bases between the two ends. CDR3 length: 12 residues. CDR1 is MNHEY and CDR2 is SVGEGT in the germline V gene. CDR3 residues: CASREATGELFF. The CDR3 DNA follows: TGTGCCAGCAGGGAAGCCACCGGGGAGCTGTTTTTT.

The J gene is TRBJ1-1, the V gene TRBV7-2; 7 bases fit TRBD1. Germline V gene sequence: CDR1 SGHTA, CDR2 FQGNSA. V shed 2 bases, J shed 7 bases, and the junction held 4 bases outside the gene matches. The CDR3 is 13 amino acids. CDR3 loop: CASSLMRGLEAFF. CDR3 sequence (DNA): TGTGCCAGCAGCTTAATGAGGGGGCTTGAAGCTTTCTTT. Combining the CDR3 with reference TRBV7-2 and TRBJ1-1 gives the whole variable domain GAGVSQSPSNKVTEKGKDVELRCDPISGHTALYWYRQSLGQGLEFLIYFQGNSAPDKSGLPSDRFSAERTGGSVSTLTIQRTQQEDSAVYLCASSLMRGLEAFFGQGTRLTVV.

Only a few counts were recorded for this clonotype. This chain connects TRBV6-1 to TRBJ2-3; D possibly corresponds to TRBD1 (6 bases). The CDR3 is 13 residues long. The germline gives CDR1 MNHNS, CDR2 SASEGT. V lost 6 bases and J 2 bases, leaving 9 bases between the germline ends. CDR3 amino acids: CASRGQTTDTQYF. The DNA for the CDR3 is TGTGCCAGCAGAGGACAGACCACAGATACGCAGTATTTT.

This clonotype has only a few counts. For the CDR3, the DNA is TGTGCCAGCAGCTCCCGGTGGACTAGCGGGGGGGAAGAGACCCAGTACTTC. This translates into CASSSRWTSGGEETQYF. The genes are TRBV12-3 or TRBV12-4 and TRBJ2-5; 15 nucleotides line up with TRBD2. The CDR3 is 17 residues long. After removal of 6 bases from V and 3 bases from J, the junction contained 8 bases not matched to a gene.

V is TRBV12-3 or TRBV12-4 and J is TRBJ2-1; D tentatively fits TRBD1 or TRBD2 (5 bases each). The CDR3 has 14 residues. V lost 6 bases, J lost 2 bases, and 11 bases lay in between. The CDR3 sequence is CASRTGTTYNEQFF. In DNA form, the CDR3 reads TGTGCCAGCAGGACCGGGACCACCTACAATGAGCAGTTCTTC.

This clonotype was counted only a few times. V gene TRBV9 combines with J gene TRBJ2-7; D gene unclear. The germline V gene encodes CDR1 SGDLS and CDR2 YYNGEE. The CDR3 runs to 13 residues. The germline V and J ends were trimmed by 4 bases and 6 bases, with 14 bases remaining between them. This CDR3 reads CASSPRGNGEQYF. DNA of the CDR3: TGTGCCAGCAGCCCACGTGGAAACGGCGAGCAGTACTTC. The variable domain in full, completed from reference TRBV9 and TRBJ2-7, reads DSGVTQTPKHLITATGQRVTLRCSPRSGDLSVYWYQQSLDQGLQFLIQYYNGEERAKGNILERFSAQQFPDLHSELNLSSLELGDSALYFCASSPRGNGEQYFGPGTRLTVT.

The V call is TRBV7-2, the J call TRBJ2-5; D is unclear. This CDR3 is built from 15 residues. Trimming removed 1 base at V and 5 bases at J, with 14 bases between. Per the germline V gene, CDR1 is SGHTA and CDR2 is FQGNSA. Written as DNA, the CDR3 is TGTGCCAGCAGCTTAGGTGGCGGTCAAGTGGAGACCCAGTACTTC. Translated, it gives CASSLGGGQVETQYF.

The CDR3 coding sequence is TGCGCCAGCCGAACCGACAGGAATCTCTATGGCTACACCTTC. Its protein is CASRTDRNLYGYTF. The chain is built from TRBV10-2 and TRBJ1-2; TRBD1 might be the D (6 bases). The CDR3 length is 14 residues. The V end was cut by 8 bases, the J end by 4 bases, with 17 bases between. Germline CDR1 reads WSHSY; CDR2 reads SAAADI.

V is TRBV12-3 or TRBV12-4 and J is TRBJ1-2; D remains unclear. V lost 6 bases and J lost 4, with 18 bases in between. There are 15 residues in the CDR3. The CDR3 loop reads CASSQRGVGIYGYTF. The DNA of the CDR3 is TGTGCCAGCAGCCAGCGGGGTGTGGGGATCTATGGCTACACCTTC.

The rearrangement links TRBV5-1 to TRBJ2-7; tentatively, D is TRBD2 (5 bases). Germline values: CDR1 SGHRS, CDR2 YFSETQ. CDR3 size: 11 residues. The V end was cut by 4 bases, the J end by 5 bases, with 7 bases between. The CDR3 sequence is CASSDYNEQYF. CDR3 nucleotides: TGCGCCAGCAGCGACTACAACGAGCAGTACTTC.

In its sample, this clonotype was seen a few times. The chain is built from TRBV28 and TRBJ2-7, with D unresolved. V dropped 2 bases and J dropped 0 bases, with 11 bases sitting between them. Germline V gene sequence: CDR1 MDHEN, CDR2 SYDVKM. The CDR3 is 15 amino acids. CDR3 bases: TGTGCCAGCAGTTTAGACGGCTCGGTCTCCTACGAGCAGTACTTC. Encoded protein: CASSLDGSVSYEQYF.

This clonotype was recorded a few times. J is TRBJ2-2 and V is TRBV7-9; D is unresolved. V dropped 3 bases and J dropped 4 bases, with 9 bases sitting between them. Germline loops: CDR1 SEHNR, CDR2 FQNEAQ (reference sequence). CDR3 length: 14 residues. The CDR3 region is CASSFFASTGELFF. As DNA, the CDR3 is TGTGCCAGCAGCTTTTTCGCCAGCACCGGGGAGCTGTTTTTT.

In the case of this clonotype: Since the CDR3 does not end with the conserved phenylalanine or tryptophan, this likely comes from a read error. This chain links TRBV7-2 with TRBJ2-3; 9 bases are shared with TRBD1. J was trimmed by 3 bases and V by 3 bases; bases with no gene match: 7. The CDR3 sequence is 16 residues long. CDR1 is SGHTA and CDR2 is FQGNSA in the germline V gene. CDR3 sequence: CASSFGRDRATDTQYY. CDR3 nucleotide sequence: TGTGCCAGCAGCTTCGGCCGGGACAGGGCGACAGATACGCAGTATTAT.